The 20 T cell receptor beta chains presented below share a single source sample, sequenced in a study of shared clonotypes between healthy human individuals. The assay was immunoSEQ multiplex PCR, and TCRdb's table has in-frame clones only and misses some. The profile shows 2 million to 2.5 million clones, about 94% of them singletons. The sequencing input was naive CD4+ T cells sorted from blood. Subset meaning: CD45RA+ positively selected. The receptors originated from a man younger than 35 in good health.

The rearrangement links TRBV4-1 to TRBJ2-5; D gene ambiguous. CDR3 length equals 13 residues. Trimming took 4 bases from V and 3 from J, leaving 9 bases between them. Germline loops: CDR1 MGHRA, CDR2 YSYEKL. The CDR3 nucleotides read TGCGCCAGCAGCCTTTATATCAAAGAGACCCAGTACTTC. Translation gives CASSLYIKETQYF.

The V call is TRBV5-1, the J call TRBJ2-5; D unresolved. The V and J ends lost 4 bases and 2 bases respectively, with 15 bases between them. The CDR3 consists of 15 residues. Looked up from germline, CDR1 is SGHRS and CDR2 is YFSETQ. The CDR3 region has the DNA TGCGCCAGCAGCCTCGGGCCATATACTCAAGAGACCCAGTACTTC. This encodes CASSLGPYTQETQYF.

This clone appeared a single time. The chain is built from TRBV11-2 and TRBJ2-2; 10 bases fit TRBD1. V shed 3 bases, J shed 1 base, and the junction held 2 bases outside the gene matches. CDR1 and CDR2 from the germline V gene are SGHAT and FQNNGV. The CDR3 extends over 16 amino acids. Here the CDR3 reads CASSFGDRGNTGELFF. In DNA form, the CDR3 reads TGTGCCAGCAGCTTTGGGGACAGGGGGAACACCGGGGAGCTGTTTTTT.

The chain employs TRBV28 and TRBJ2-3, with 11 positions matching TRBD2. The CDR3 length is 15 residues. V shed 7 bases, J shed 6 bases, and the junction held 9 bases outside the gene matches. Germline CDR1 is MDHEN and CDR2 is SYDVKM. CDR3 amino acids: CASMEIAGGMDTQYF. The CDR3 DNA reads as TGTGCCAGCATGGAAATAGCGGGGGGGATGGATACGCAGTATTTT.

The chain is built from TRBV25-1 and TRBJ2-7; 7 nucleotides line up with TRBD1. The V gene end was trimmed by 5 bases and the J gene end by 4 bases; junction bases not matched to a gene: 5. The CDR3 is 13 residues long. Germline V lookup: CDR1 MGHDK, CDR2 SYGVNS. The CDR3 sequence is CASSRQGAYEQYF. The CDR3 bases are TGTGCCAGCAGTAGACAGGGAGCTTACGAGCAGTACTTC.

A word on this clone: Other nucleotide sequences from this sample produce the same CDR3. The V gene is TRBV10-3, the J gene TRBJ1-5, with D uncertain. V was trimmed by 3 bases and J by 2 bases, leaving 5 bases between them. The CDR3 contains 13 residues. The germline V gene encodes CDR1 ENHRY and CDR2 SYGVKD. Here the CDR3 reads CAISDGGNQPQHF. CDR3 nucleotide sequence: TGTGCCATCAGTGATGGCGGCAATCAGCCCCAGCATTTT.

The genes are TRBV9 and TRBJ2-2; TRBD1 matches at 8 bases. This CDR3 is built from 16 residues. The V and J ends lost 2 bases and 7 bases, in that order; junction bases with no gene match: 10. CDR1 is SGDLS and CDR2 is YYNGEE in the germline V gene. The CDR3 nucleotides are TGTGCCAGCAGCGTTAGCAGGGGGCGCGACGGCGGGGAGCTGTTTTTT. Translation gives CASSVSRGRDGGELFF.

The chain joins TRBV27 to TRBJ2-2, with D perhaps given as TRBD1 or TRBD2 (5 bases each). V was cut by 2 bases and J by 2 bases, with 9 bases left in between. The CDR3 has 15 residues. Germline V gene sequence: CDR1 MNHEY, CDR2 SMNVEV (reference sequence). The CDR3 coding sequence is TGTGCCAGCAGTTTACGAGGGGTTAACACCGGGGAGCTGTTTTTT. This gives the protein CASSLRGVNTGELFF.

The CDR3 DNA reads TGCAGCGTTGAAACTTGGACGCGAACGAACACCGGGGAGCTGTTTTTT. As protein: CSVETWTRTNTGELFF. The chain combines TRBV29-1 with TRBJ2-2; D uncertain. Germline V gene lookup returns CDR1 SQVTM and CDR2 ANQGSEA. V lost 2 bases and J 0 bases, leaving 13 bases between the germline ends. The CDR3 contains 16 residues.

Regarding this clone: The same CDR3 can be traced to other DNA sequences in this sample. This chain uses TRBV18 with TRBJ1-2; D is undetermined. The V gene's germline CDR1 is KGHSH and CDR2 LQKENI. With 4 bases removed from V and 4 bases from J, the gap between germline ends came to 4 bases. This CDR3 spans 11 amino acids. In DNA, the CDR3 is TGTGCCAGCTCACTCAGCTATGGCTACACCTTC. It is translated as CASSLSYGYTF.

With regard to this clone: The same CDR3 is also encoded by other DNA sequences in this sample. The V gene is TRBV5-1, the J gene TRBJ2-1, with 12 bases that match TRBD2. The CDR3 sequence is 15 residues long. Germline-derived CDR1 and CDR2 are SGHRS and YFSETQ. The ends lost 4 bases at V and 7 bases at J; junction bases unmatched: 6. CDR3 sequence (DNA): TGCGCCAGCAGCCCTCTAGCGGGGGGGCTTAATGAGCAGTTCTTC. It specifies CASSPLAGGLNEQFF. The whole variable domain, remainder taken from reference TRBV5-1 and TRBJ2-1, is KAGVTQTPRYLIKTRGQQVTLSCSPISGHRSVSWYQQTPGQGLQFLFEYFSETQRNKGNFPGRFSGRQFSNSRSEMNVSTLELGDSALYLCASSPLAGGLNEQFFGPGTRLTVL.

The chain couples TRBV4-1 to TRBJ2-4; 9 nucleotides line up with TRBD1. With V trimmed by 0 bases and J by 0 bases, 15 bases remained unmatched. The CDR3 is 21 amino acids. Germline CDR1 reads MGHRA; CDR2 reads YSYEKL. CDR3: CASSQEWSGTGLGVAKNIQYF. The CDR3 nucleotides read TGCGCCAGCAGCCAAGAATGGTCCGGGACAGGGTTGGGGGTAGCCAAAAACATTCAGTACTTC.

The V call is TRBV30, the J call TRBJ1-1; D possibly corresponds to TRBD1 (6 bases). Germline CDR1 reads GTSNPN; CDR2 reads SVGIG (reference sequence). This CDR3 has 12 amino acids. V was trimmed by 1 base and J by 11 bases, leaving 14 bases between them. The CDR3 reads CAWSARGQDAFF. The CDR3 DNA reads TGTGCCTGGAGTGCCCGGGGGCAAGATGCTTTCTTT.

This rearrangement joins TRBV5-1 to TRBJ2-5, with a possible D match to TRBD2 (5 bases). Germline CDR1 and CDR2: SGHRS and YFSETQ. V lost 3 bases and J 5 bases, leaving 17 bases between the germline ends. This CDR3 is 15 amino acids long. This chain's CDR3 is CASSSTTRTGETQYF. The CDR3 region has the DNA TGCGCCAGCAGCTCGACGACACGTACGGGGGAGACCCAGTACTTC.

This rearrangement joins TRBV10-3 to TRBJ1-1, with D tentatively TRBD1 (5 bases). Between the trimmed V and J ends, which lost 2 bases and 0 bases, there was a span of 10 bases. Looked up from germline, CDR1 is ENHRY and CDR2 is SYGVKD. The CDR3 loop spans 15 amino acids. Here the CDR3 reads CAISEPGTMNTEAFF. DNA of the CDR3: TGTGCCATCAGTGAGCCGGGGACCATGAACACTGAAGCTTTCTTT.

V and J are TRBV9 and TRBJ1-3; 7 bases line up with TRBD1. In germline, CDR1 is SGDLS, CDR2 YYNGEE. With V trimmed by 3 bases and J by 8 bases, 11 bases remained unmatched. The length of the CDR3 is 15 residues. The CDR3 is CASSESQGGIDTIYF. DNA of the CDR3: TGTGCCAGCAGCGAGTCCCAGGGGGGGATAGACACCATATATTTT.

The chain combines TRBV12-5 with TRBJ2-5, with 8 bases matching TRBD2. The CDR3 is made up of 16 amino acids. Per germline, CDR1 LGHNT and CDR2 FRNRAP. Unmatched junction bases numbered 6, after V lost 1 base and J lost 2 bases. CDR3 protein: CASGLGASGGQETQYF. CDR3 bases: TGTGCTAGTGGTTTGGGCGCGAGCGGGGGACAAGAGACCCAGTACTTC.

V gene TRBV28 combines with J gene TRBJ2-5, with D unclear. This CDR3 contains 13 residues. Trimming took 3 bases from V and 4 from J, leaving 9 bases between them. In germline, CDR1 is MDHEN, CDR2 SYDVKM. CDR3 DNA: TGTGCCAGCAGTTTTAGTACCCCAGAGACCCAGTACTTC. Protein sequence: CASSFSTPETQYF.

CDR3 region: CASSLLPSSTDTQYF. Written as DNA, the CDR3 is TGTGCCAGCAGCTTACTACCCTCTAGCACAGATACGCAGTATTTT. The chain links TRBV7-9 to TRBJ2-3; D is undetermined. Germline-derived CDR1 and CDR2 are SEHNR and FQNEAQ (reference sequence). CDR3 length: 15 residues. V shed 2 bases and J shed 0 bases, with 9 bases lying between them.

The chain combines TRBV18 with TRBJ1-5, with a tentative D call TRBD1 (5 bases). The germline gives CDR1 KGHSH, CDR2 LQKENI. The CDR3 sequence is 17 residues long. V lost 2 bases and J lost 4, with 18 bases in between. CDR3 sequence: CASSPGAGLGPNQPQHF. The CDR3 DNA follows: TGTGCCAGCTCACCAGGGGCAGGGTTGGGCCCTAATCAGCCCCAGCATTTT.